The TCR beta chain under discussion was sequenced for a study of immune heterogeneity within non-small cell lung tumors. Findings and limits, study-wide: Both recurring identical dominant CDR3 beta clonotypes and site-unique high-frequency clones were observed across tumor sites within a patient.

For each sample, template was approximately 0.6 ug of bulk tumor genomic DNA. During surgery, each primary tumor gave multiple biopsies spaced as far apart as possible. Their non-small cell lung cancer was newly diagnosed and untreated, and the patients underwent curative surgery. A total of some 16 patients with newly diagnosed non-small cell lung cancer, all of whom were undergoing surgery with curative intent, made up the donors. This clonotype was seen at least ten times. Its matching antigen is unknown. Multiplex PCR employing 32 V and 13 J primers generated amplicons of the TCR beta CDR3. TCRdb analysed the multiplex PCR reads with MiXCR anew, one entry per CDR3 protein. The sample carries about 15,000 distinct CDR3 sequences, around 28% recorded once. The germline CDR1 and CDR2 sequences are MNHNS and SASEGT. There are 15 residues in the CDR3. V lost 7 bases and J 1 base, leaving 11 bases between the germline ends.

The V gene is TRBV6-1, the J gene TRBJ2-6; D is unclear. The TCR comes from a man in his forties with non-small cell lung cancer. Specimen: lung tumor tissue. The CDR3 DNA reads TGTGCCAGCACCTTCGGTGCGTCTGGGGCCAACGTCCTGACTTTC. As protein: CASTFGASGANVLTF.